This entry is about one TCR beta chain. Its target is unknown. Per germline, CDR1 ENHRY and CDR2 SYGVKD. The CDR3 sequence is 17 residues long. The data derive from a study of T cells expressing NK-cell markers. 5'RACE template switching built TCR beta cDNA with unique molecular identifiers. From its re-call of the 5' RACE reads, TCRdb lists each CDR3 protein once, without DNA. Its table records about 260,000 distinct CDR3 sequences. Whole-study findings and limits: The study did not resolve the HCMV specificity of expanded NKG2C+ T cell clones. In a group of 5 to 7 donors, dominant NKG2C+ clonotypes represented about 1.0-8% of CD8+ T cells.

This TCR was recovered from a woman between 18 and 70 years old in good health. The chain couples TRBV10-3 to TRBJ2-7; TCRdb names TRBD2, which stays unverified in the absence of DNA. The sequenced sample consisted of blood T cells: a sorted CD56 or NKG2C T cell subset, CD4+ or CD8+ T cells, or bulk PBMC T cells (not recorded which). CDR3: CAISDLASGGSSYEQYF.